The clone carrying this T cell receptor (beta chain) was seen only a few times. Trimming took 5 bases from V and 9 from J; bases not matched to a gene: 8. CDR3 length: 13 residues. Germline V lookup: CDR1 MNHNY, CDR2 SVGAGI (reference sequence). Original methodology: The assay estimated nucleated cells by amplifying reference gene primers. TCRdb's copy holds only in-frame clones and misses some; the assay was immunoSEQ multiplex PCR. The V and J calls and clone size were taken over from that table, and D and trimming were inferred from the DNA. This sample carries around 98,000 clones, 75% to 85% of them seen once, and the ten largest clones take around 22%. These data come from a study of blood T cell repertoires in COVID-19.

The chain carries TRBV6-6 and TRBJ1-1, with TRBD1 identical over 8 bases. The TCR originated in a man in his 70s with acute or convalescent COVID-19. Source material: peripheral blood. The CDR3 nucleotides are TGTGCCAGCAGTGGAGAACAGGGGGTGAAAGCTTTCTTT. Amino acid sequence: CASSGEQGVKAFF.